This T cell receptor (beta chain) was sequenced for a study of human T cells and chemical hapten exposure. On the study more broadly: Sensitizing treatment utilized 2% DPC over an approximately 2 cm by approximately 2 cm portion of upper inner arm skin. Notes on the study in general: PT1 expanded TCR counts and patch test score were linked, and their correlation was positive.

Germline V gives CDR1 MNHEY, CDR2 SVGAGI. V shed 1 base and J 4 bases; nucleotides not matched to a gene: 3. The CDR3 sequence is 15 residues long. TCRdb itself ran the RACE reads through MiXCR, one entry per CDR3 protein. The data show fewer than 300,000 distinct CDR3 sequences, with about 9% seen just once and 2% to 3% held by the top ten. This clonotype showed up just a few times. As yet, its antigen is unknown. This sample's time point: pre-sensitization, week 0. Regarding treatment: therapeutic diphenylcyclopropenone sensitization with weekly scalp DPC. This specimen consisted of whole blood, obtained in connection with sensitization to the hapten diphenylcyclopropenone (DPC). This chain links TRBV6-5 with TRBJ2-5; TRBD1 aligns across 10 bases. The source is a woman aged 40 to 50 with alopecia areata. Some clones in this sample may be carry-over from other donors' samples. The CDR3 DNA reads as TGTGCCAGCAGTTACTTCGGACAGGGGGTAGAGACCCAGTACTTC. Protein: CASSYFGQGVETQYF.